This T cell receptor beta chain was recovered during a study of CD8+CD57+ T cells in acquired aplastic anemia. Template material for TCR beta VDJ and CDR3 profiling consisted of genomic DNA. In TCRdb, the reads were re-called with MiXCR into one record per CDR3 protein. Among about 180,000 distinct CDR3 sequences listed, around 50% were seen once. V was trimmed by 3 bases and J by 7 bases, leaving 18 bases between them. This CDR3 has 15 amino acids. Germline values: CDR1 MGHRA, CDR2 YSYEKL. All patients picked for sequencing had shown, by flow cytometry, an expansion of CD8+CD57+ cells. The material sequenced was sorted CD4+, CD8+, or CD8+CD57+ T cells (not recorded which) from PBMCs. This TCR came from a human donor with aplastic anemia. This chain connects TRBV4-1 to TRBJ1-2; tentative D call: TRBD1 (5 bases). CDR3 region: CASSHDGPDQGGYTF. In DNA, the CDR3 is TGCGCCAGCAGCCATGATGGACCTGACCAGGGTGGCTACACCTTC.